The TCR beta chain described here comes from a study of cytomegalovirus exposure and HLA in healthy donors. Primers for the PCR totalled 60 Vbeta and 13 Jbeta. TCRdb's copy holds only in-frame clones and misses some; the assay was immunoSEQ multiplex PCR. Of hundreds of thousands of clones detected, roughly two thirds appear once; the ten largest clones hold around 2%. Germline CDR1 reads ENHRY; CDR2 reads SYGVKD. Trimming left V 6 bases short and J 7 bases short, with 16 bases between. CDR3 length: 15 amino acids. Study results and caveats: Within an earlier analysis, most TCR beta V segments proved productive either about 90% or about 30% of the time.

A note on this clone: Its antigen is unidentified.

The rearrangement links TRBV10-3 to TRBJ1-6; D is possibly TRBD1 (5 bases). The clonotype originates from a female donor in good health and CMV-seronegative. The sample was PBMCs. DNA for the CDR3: TGTGCCATCAGGAGGGACGGGACTCCGAATTCACCCCTCCACTTT. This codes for CAIRRDGTPNSPLHF.